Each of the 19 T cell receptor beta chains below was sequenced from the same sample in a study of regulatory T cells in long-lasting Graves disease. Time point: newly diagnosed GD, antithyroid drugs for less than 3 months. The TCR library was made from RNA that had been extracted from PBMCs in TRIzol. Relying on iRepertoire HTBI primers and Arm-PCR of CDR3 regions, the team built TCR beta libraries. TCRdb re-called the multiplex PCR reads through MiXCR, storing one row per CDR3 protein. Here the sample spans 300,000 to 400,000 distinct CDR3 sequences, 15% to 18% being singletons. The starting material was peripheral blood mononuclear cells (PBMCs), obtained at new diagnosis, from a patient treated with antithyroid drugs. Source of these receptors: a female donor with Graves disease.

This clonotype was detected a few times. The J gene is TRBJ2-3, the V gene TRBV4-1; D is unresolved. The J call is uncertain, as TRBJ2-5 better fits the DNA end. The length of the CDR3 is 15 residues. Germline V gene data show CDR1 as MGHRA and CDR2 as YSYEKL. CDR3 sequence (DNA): TGCGCCAGCAGCCAAGCAGGTTGGACGAGGGAGACCCAGTACTTC. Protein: CASSQAGWTRETQYF.

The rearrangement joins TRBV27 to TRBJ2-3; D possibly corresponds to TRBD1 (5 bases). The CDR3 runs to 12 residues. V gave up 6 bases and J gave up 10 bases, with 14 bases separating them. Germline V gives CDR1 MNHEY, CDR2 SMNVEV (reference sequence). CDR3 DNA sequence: TGTGCCAGCAGCTCCAGACAGACTGCGCAGTATTTT. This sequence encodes CASSSRQTAQYF.

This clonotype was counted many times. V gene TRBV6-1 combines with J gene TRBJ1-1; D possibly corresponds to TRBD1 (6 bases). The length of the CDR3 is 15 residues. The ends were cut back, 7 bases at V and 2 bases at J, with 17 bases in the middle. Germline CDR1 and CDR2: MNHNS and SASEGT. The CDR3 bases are TGTGCCAGCACCAGGGGAGGACGGCTAAACACTGAAGCTTTCTTT. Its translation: CASTRGGRLNTEAFF.

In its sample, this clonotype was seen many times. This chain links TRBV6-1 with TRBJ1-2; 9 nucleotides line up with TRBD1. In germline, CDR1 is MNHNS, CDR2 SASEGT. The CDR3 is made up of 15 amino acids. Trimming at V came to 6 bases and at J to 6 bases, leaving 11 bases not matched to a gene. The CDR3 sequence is CASRLTSTGGDGYTF. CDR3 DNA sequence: TGTGCCAGCAGGCTAACTTCGACAGGGGGGGATGGCTACACCTTC.

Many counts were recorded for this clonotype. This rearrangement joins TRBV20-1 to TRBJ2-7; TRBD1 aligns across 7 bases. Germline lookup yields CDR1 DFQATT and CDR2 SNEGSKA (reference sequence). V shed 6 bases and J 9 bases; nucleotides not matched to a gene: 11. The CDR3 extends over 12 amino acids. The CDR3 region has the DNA TGCAGTGCGAGCCTTGGGACAGATGCGCAGTACTTC. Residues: CSASLGTDAQYF.

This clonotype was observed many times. CDR3 region: CASSERRGVEKLFF. The CDR3 bases are TGTGCCAGCAGTGAGAGGAGGGGCGTAGAAAAACTGTTTTTT. The chain couples TRBV2 to TRBJ1-4; maybe TRBD1 (5 bases). V was cut by 3 bases and J by 8 bases, with 13 bases left in between. There are 14 residues in the CDR3. Germline loops: CDR1 SNHLY, CDR2 FYNNEI.

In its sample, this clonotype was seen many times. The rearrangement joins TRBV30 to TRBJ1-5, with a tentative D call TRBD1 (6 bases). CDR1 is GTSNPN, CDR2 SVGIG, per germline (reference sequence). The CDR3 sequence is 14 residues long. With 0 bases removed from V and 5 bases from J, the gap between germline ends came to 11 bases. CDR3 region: CAWSVGARDQPQHF. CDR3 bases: TGTGCCTGGAGTGTGGGGGCCAGGGATCAGCCCCAGCATTTT.

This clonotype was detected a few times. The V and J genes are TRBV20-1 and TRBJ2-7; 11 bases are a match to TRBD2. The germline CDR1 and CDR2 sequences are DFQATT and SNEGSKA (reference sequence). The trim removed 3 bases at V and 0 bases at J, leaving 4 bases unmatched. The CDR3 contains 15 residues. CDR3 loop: CSASLAGGRSYEQYF. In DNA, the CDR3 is TGCAGTGCTAGCCTAGCGGGAGGCCGCTCCTACGAGCAGTACTTC.

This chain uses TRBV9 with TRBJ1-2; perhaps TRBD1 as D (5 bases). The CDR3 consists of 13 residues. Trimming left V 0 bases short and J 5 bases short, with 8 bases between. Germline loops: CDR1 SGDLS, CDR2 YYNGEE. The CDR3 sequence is CASSVVGGYGYTF. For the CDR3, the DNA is TGTGCCAGCAGCGTAGTGGGGGGGTATGGCTACACCTTC.

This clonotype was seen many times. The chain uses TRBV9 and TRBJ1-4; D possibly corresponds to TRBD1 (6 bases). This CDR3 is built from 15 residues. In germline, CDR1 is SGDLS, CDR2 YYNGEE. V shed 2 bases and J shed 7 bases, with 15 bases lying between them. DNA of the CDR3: TGTGCCAGCAGCGTGTCGGACAGCCGGGGTGAAAAACTGTTTTTT. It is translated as CASSVSDSRGEKLFF.

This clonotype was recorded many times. The CDR3 coding sequence is TGTGCCAGCTGGGACGGCTACACTGAAGCTTTCTTT. Protein sequence: CASWDGYTEAFF. This chain links TRBV12-3 or TRBV12-4 with TRBJ1-1, with D tentatively TRBD1 (5 bases). Trimming took off 8 bases at V and 3 bases at J, with 10 bases between the two ends. The CDR3 is 12 residues long.

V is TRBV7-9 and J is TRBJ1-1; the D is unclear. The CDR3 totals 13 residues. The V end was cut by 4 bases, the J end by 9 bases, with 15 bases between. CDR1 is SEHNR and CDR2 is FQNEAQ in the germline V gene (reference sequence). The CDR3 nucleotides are TGTGCCAGCAGCTCACTTAGTACGTTTCAAGCTTTCTTT. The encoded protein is CASSSLSTFQAFF.

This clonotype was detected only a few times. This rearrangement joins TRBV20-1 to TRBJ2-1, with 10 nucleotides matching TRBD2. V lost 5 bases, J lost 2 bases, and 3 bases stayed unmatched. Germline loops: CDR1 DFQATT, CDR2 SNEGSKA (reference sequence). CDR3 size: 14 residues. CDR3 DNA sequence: TGCAGTGCTCAGCGGGGGGGCGCCTACAATGAGCAGTTCTTC. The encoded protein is CSAQRGGAYNEQFF.

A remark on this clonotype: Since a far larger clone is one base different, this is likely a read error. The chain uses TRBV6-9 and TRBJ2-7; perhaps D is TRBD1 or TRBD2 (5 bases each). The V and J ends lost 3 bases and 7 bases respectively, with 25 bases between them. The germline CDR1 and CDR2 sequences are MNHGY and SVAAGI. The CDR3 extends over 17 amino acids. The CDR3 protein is CASSYWTETQGVREQYF. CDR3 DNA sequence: TGTGCCAGCAGTTACTGGACCGAGACGCAGGGAGTCCGGGAGCAGTACTTC.

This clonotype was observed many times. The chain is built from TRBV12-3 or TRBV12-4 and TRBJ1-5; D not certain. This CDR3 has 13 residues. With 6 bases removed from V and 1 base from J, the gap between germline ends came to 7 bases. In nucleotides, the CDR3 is TGTGCCAGCAGGTTTAAGAGCAATCAGCCCCAGCATTTT. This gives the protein CASRFKSNQPQHF.

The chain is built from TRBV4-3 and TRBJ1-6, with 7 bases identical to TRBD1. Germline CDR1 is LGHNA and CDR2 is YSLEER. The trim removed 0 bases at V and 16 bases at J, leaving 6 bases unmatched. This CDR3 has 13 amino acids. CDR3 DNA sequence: TGCGCCAGCAGCCAAGATCCGGGACAGTTACTCCACTTT. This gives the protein CASSQDPGQLLHF.

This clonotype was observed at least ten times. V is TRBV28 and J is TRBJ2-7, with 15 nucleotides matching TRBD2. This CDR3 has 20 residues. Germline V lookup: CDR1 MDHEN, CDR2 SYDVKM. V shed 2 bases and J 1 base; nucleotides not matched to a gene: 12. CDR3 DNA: TGTGCCAGCAGTTTACCTTACGGGACTAGCGGGAGGCCGGGGTCCTACGAGCAGTACTTC. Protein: CASSLPYGTSGRPGSYEQYF.

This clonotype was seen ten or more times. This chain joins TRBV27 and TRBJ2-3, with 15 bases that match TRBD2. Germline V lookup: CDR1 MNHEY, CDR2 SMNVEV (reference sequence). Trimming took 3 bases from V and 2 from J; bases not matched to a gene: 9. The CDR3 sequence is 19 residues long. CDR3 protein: CASSFGVGLAGGNTDTQYF. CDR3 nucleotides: TGTGCCAGCAGTTTCGGTGTCGGACTAGCGGGGGGGAACACAGATACGCAGTATTTT.

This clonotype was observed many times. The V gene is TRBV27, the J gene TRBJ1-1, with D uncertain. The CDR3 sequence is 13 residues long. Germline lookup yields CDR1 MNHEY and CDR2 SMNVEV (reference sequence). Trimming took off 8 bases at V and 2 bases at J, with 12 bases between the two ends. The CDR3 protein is CASRKQTNTEAFF. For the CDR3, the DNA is TGTGCCAGCCGGAAACAGACAAACACTGAAGCTTTCTTT.